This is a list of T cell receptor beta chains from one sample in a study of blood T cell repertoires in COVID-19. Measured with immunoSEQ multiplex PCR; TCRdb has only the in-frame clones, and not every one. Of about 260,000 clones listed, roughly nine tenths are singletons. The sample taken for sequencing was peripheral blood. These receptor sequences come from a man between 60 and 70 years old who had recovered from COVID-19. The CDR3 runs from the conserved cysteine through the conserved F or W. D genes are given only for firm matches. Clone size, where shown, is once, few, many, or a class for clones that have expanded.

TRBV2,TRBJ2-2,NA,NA,CASSEAGTGELFF,TGTGCCAGCAGTGAAGCGGGGACAGGGGAGCTGTTTTTT
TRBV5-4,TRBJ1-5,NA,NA,CASSSDSRNQPQHF,TGTGCCAGCAGCTCGGACAGCCGCAATCAGCCCCAGCATTTT
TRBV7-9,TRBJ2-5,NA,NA,CASSLQEYQETQYF,TGTGCCAGCAGCTTACAAGAGTACCAAGAGACCCAGTACTTC
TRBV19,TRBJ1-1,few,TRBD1,CASHPGTGEKLATEAFF,TGTGCCAGCCACCCCGGGACAGGGGAAAAACTCGCCACTGAAGCTTTCTTT
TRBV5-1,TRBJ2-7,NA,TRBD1,CASSLEGGGKGYEQYF,TGCGCCAGCAGCTTGGAAGGGGGCGGAAAGGGCTACGAGCAGTACTTC
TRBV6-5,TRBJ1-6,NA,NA,CASSYWQDNNSPLHF,TGTGCCAGCAGTTACTGGCAGGACAATAATTCACCCCTCCACTTT
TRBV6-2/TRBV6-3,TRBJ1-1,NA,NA,CASSYGWGVEAFF,TGTGCCAGCAGTTATGGCTGGGGAGTTGAGGCTTTCTTT
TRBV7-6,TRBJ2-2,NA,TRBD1,CASSQPGQGFGELFF,TGTGCCAGCAGCCAGCCGGGACAGGGGTTCGGGGAGCTGTTTTTT
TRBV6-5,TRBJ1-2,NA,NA,CASSPSQPGNYGYTF,TGTGCCAGCAGTCCCTCCCAGCCAGGGAACTATGGCTACACCTTC
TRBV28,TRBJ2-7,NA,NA,CASSSTHGGLYEQYF,TGTGCCAGCAGTTCCACTCACGGGGGGCTGTACGAGCAGTACTTC
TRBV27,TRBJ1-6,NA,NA,CASSLMDTDSPLHF,TGTGCCAGCAGTTTGATGGACACAGATTCACCCCTCCACTTT
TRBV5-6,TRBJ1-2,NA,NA,CASSWGGATNYGYTF,TGTGCCAGCAGCTGGGGCGGGGCTACTAACTATGGCTACACCTTC
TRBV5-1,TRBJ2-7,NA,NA,CASSLAQGEQYF,TGCGCCAGCAGCTTGGCTCAGGGGGAGCAGTACTTC
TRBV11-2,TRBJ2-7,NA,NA,CASSFALTGYYEQYF,TGTGCCAGCAGCTTCGCGCTGACAGGATACTACGAGCAGTACTTC
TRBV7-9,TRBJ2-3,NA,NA,CASSLLVDTQYF,TGTGCCAGCAGCCTCCTTGTCGATACGCAGTATTTT
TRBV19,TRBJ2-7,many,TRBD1,CASSRGDSSPEQYF,TGTGCCAGTAGTAGAGGGGACAGTAGCCCTGAGCAGTACTTC
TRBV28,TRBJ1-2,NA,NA,CASTPTGRYGYTF,TGTGCCAGCACTCCGACAGGCCGCTATGGCTACACCTTC
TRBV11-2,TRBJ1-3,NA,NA,CASSLGRAPSGNTIYF,TGTGCCAGCAGCTTAGGCAGGGCCCCCTCTGGAAACACCATATATTTT
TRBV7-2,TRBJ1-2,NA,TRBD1,CASTQRALRAGGIGYTF,TGTGCCAGCACCCAGAGGGCGCTGAGGGCAGGGGGCATTGGCTACACCTTC
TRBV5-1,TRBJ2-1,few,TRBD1,CASSLTGGVNEQFF,TGCGCCAGCAGCTTAACAGGGGGCGTCAATGAGCAGTTCTTC
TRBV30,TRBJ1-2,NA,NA,CAWSPNREGYTF,TGTGCCTGGTCCCCGAACAGGGAAGGCTACACCTTC
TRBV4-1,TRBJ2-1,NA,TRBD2,CASSQGDTSGSAYNEQFF,TGCGCCAGCAGCCAAGGCGATACTAGCGGATCGGCCTACAATGAGCAGTTCTTC
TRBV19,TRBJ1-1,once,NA,CASSIQTGQKDAFF,TGTGCCAGTAGTATACAGACTGGACAAAAAGACGCTTTCTTT
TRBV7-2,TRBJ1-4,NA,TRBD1,CASSLAGTAGEKLFF,TGTGCCAGCAGCTTGGCCGGGACAGCTGGGGAAAAACTGTTTTTT
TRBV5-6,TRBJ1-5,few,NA,CASSLAGYQPQHF,TGTGCCAGCAGCCTGGCAGGGTATCAGCCCCAGCATTTT
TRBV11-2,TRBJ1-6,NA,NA,CASSLTRERSPLHF,TGTGCCAGCAGCTTAACCCGGGAACGATCACCCCTCCACTTT
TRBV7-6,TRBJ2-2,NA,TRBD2,CASSYRSAGGAGELFF,TGTGCCAGCAGCTACCGGTCGGCGGGGGGGGCCGGGGAGCTGTTTTTT
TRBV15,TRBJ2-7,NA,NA,CATSKAGGLGEQYF,TGTGCCACCAGCAAAGCCGGAGGGTTGGGGGAGCAGTACTTC
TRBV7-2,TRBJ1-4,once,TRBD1,CASSLDRRNEKLFF,TGTGCCAGCAGCTTGGACAGGCGTAATGAAAAACTGTTTTTT
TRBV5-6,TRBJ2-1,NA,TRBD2,CASSLGIAGAYNEQFF,TGTGCCAGCAGCTTGGGAATAGCGGGGGCATACAATGAGCAGTTCTTC
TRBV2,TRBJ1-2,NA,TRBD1,CASSRRGLEYGYTF,TGTGCCAGCAGCCGCAGGGGGCTGGAATATGGCTACACCTTC
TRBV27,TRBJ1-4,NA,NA,CASSLERRGEKLFF,TGTGCCAGCAGTTTAGAAAGAAGAGGTGAAAAACTGTTTTTT
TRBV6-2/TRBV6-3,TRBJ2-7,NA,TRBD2,CASSSASGGAYEQYF,TGTGCCAGCAGCTCCGCTAGCGGGGGGGCCTACGAGCAGTACTTC
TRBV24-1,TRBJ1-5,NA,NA,CATSDARPDPSNQPQHF,TGTGCCACCAGTGATGCCCGTCCAGATCCTAGCAATCAGCCCCAGCATTTT
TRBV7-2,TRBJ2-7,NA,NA,CASSPLQNSYEQYF,TGTGCCAGCTCCCCTTTACAGAACTCCTACGAGCAGTACTTC
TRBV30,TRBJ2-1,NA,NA,CAWREKMNPANYGEQFF,TGTGCCTGGAGGGAGAAAATGAATCCAGCGAATTATGGTGAGCAGTTCTTC
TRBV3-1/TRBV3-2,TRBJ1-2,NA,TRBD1,CASWGQVENGYTF,TGTGCCAGCTGGGGACAGGTGGAAAATGGCTACACCTTC
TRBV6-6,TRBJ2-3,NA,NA,CASSIVGGAFPDTQYF,TGTGCCAGCAGCATCGTGGGGGGAGCCTTTCCAGATACGCAGTATTTT
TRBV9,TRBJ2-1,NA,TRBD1,CASSPQTGLYNEQFF,TGTGCCAGCAGCCCTCAGACAGGGTTATACAATGAGCAGTTCTTC
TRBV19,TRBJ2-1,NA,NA,CASSVPFQGNEQFF,TGTGCCAGTAGTGTTCCCTTCCAGGGGAATGAGCAGTTCTTC
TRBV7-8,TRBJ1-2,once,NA,CASSGTGGIGYGYTF,TGTGCCAGCAGCGGAACGGGGGGAATCGGCTATGGCTACACCTTC
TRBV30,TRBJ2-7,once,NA,CAWSYLYEQYF,TGTGCCTGGAGCTATCTCTACGAGCAGTACTTC
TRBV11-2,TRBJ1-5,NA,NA,CASSLVSGGGQPQHF,TGTGCCAGCAGCTTAGTCAGCGGGGGTGGACAGCCCCAGCATTTT
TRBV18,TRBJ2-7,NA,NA,CASSPPPLGAEQYF,TGTGCCAGCTCACCGCCGCCATTGGGGGCCGAGCAGTACTTC
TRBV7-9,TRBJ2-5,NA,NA,CASSLVQYQETQYF,TGTGCCAGCAGCTTAGTACAGTACCAAGAGACCCAGTACTTC
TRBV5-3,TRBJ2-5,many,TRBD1,CARSLRLDRRAIGLEETQYF,TGTGCCAGAAGCTTGAGGTTGGACAGGCGCGCCATCGGTTTAGAAGAGACCCAGTACTTC
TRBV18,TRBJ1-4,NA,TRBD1,CASSEGQGFNEKLFF,TGTGCCAGCTCAGAAGGACAGGGTTTTAATGAAAAACTGTTTTTT
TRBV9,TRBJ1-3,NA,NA,CASSVVQGSSF,TGTGCCAGCAGCGTCGTGCAGGGGTCTTCCTTT
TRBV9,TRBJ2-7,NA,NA,CASSVTGGPYEQYF,TGTGCCAGCAGCGTAACGGGGGGCCCCTACGAGCAGTACTTC
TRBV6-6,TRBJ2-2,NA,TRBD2,CASNPLAGVNTGELFF,TGTGCCAGCAACCCACTAGCGGGGGTGAACACCGGGGAGCTGTTTTTT
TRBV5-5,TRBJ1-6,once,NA,CASSLTGPNSPLHF,TGTGCCAGCAGCTTGACAGGGCCTAATTCACCCCTCCACTTT
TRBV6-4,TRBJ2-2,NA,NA,CASRPAVASGELFF,TGTGCCAGCCGGCCAGCAGTAGCATCCGGGGAGCTGTTTTTT
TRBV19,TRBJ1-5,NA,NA,CASSIDRDQPQHF,TGTGCCAGTAGTATAGACAGGGATCAGCCCCAGCATTTT